The 6 T cell receptor beta chains listed next were all sequenced from one sample in a study of identifying expanded T cells in peripheral blood. Sequencing was performed with immunoSEQ multiplex PCR; in TCRdb, only in-frame clones are kept and a portion is missing. The table records 81,000 or so clones, roughly 84% of them present only once. Sequences were obtained from blood. The receptors stem from a person aged 18-70 years in good health.

V is TRBV9 and J is TRBJ2-5; no definite D call. Germline V gene sequence: CDR1 SGDLS, CDR2 YYNGEE. Trimming left V 0 bases short and J 1 base short, with 7 bases between. The CDR3 totals 14 residues. Written as DNA, the CDR3 is TGTGCCAGCAGCGTAGGATGGGCCCAAGAGACCCAGTACTTC. Translating gives CASSVGWAQETQYF.

In its sample, this clone was seen once. The rearrangement links TRBV15 to TRBJ2-2, with 8 bases matching TRBD2. The CDR3 length is 16 residues. CDR1 is LNHNV, CDR2 YYDKDF, per germline (reference sequence). With V trimmed by 4 bases and J by 2 bases, 6 bases remained unmatched. In DNA form, the CDR3 reads TGTGCCACCAGCATAATAGTAGCGGGAAACACCGGGGAGCTGTTTTTT. The encoded protein is CATSIIVAGNTGELFF. Drawing the rest from reference TRBV15 and TRBJ2-2, the complete variable domain is DAMVIQNPRYQVTQFGKPVTLSCSQTLNHNVMYWYQQKSSQAPKLLFHYYDKDFNNEADTPDNFQSRRPNTSFCFLDIRSPGLGDTAMYLCATSIIVAGNTGELFFGEGSRLTVL.

V usage is TRBV5-6 and J usage is TRBJ1-2; unclear D gene. Germline lookup yields CDR1 SGHDT and CDR2 YYEEEE. The CDR3 runs 14 residues. Trimming shortened V by 3 bases and J by 4 bases, and 13 bases separated the two germline ends. DNA for the CDR3: TGTGCCAGCAGCTCGTTCGTGAGCCCCTATGGCTACACCTTC. Protein: CASSSFVSPYGYTF.

This clone showed up just a few times. The gene calls are TRBV19 and TRBJ2-5; D may match TRBD1 or TRBD2 (5 bases each). Germline V gene sequence: CDR1 LNHDA, CDR2 SQIVND (reference sequence). The length of the CDR3 is 13 residues. Trimming removed 5 bases at V and 4 bases at J, with 11 bases between. The CDR3 reads CASSVTRGETQYF. CDR3 bases: TGTGCCAGTAGTGTCACTAGGGGAGAGACCCAGTACTTC.

This chain links TRBV4-1 with TRBJ1-2; no definite D call. V was clipped by 1 base and J by 3 bases, with 9 bases between them. The V gene's germline CDR1 is MGHRA and CDR2 YSYEKL. The CDR3 has 14 residues. The CDR3 protein is CASSQGGSHYGYTF. CDR3 in DNA: TGCGCCAGCAGCCAAGGAGGCTCTCACTATGGCTACACCTTC.

A word on this clone: Relative to the germline gene, one junction end is altered; a read error may explain this. As DNA, the CDR3 is TGTGCCAGCAGCGACGGGACTAGCCTTCCCGTTTCGCTCTTC. It codes for CASSDGTSLPVSLF. The chain couples TRBV7-9 to TRBJ2-1; 9 bases map to TRBD2. This CDR3 region has 14 residues. CDR1 SEHNR and CDR2 FQNEAQ come from the germline V gene (reference sequence).